These T cell receptor beta chains were read from a single sample in a study of blood T cell repertoires in COVID-19. Profiled with immunoSEQ multiplex PCR; TCRdb holds only in-frame clones, not every one. The table shows about 210,000 clones, with around 92% occurring only once. The sample was peripheral blood. These receptors were collected from a man aged 25-40 years with acute or convalescent COVID-19. CDR3s include the opening cysteine and the closing phenylalanine or tryptophan. Each record gives: clone size, V gene, D gene, J gene, CDR3 DNA, CDR3 protein. The D gene is left open where the match is weak. A row's size may be missing; if present it is once, few, many or a size class.

>.|TRBV9|.|TRBJ2-2
TGTGCCAGCAGCGTAGTACCCCAGATCTCCGGGGAGCTGTTTTTT
CASSVVPQISGELFF
>.|TRBV5-5|.|TRBJ2-4
TGTGCCAGCAGCTTGAGGGGGTCAGGACGGGTCGACGCCAAAAACATTCAGTACTTC
CASSLRGSGRVDAKNIQYF
>.|TRBV28|.|TRBJ2-7
TGTGCCAGCAGACTTGGAGGGACCTCTTACGAGCAGTACTTC
CASRLGGTSYEQYF
>.|TRBV3-1/TRBV3-2|.|TRBJ2-7
TGTGCCAGCAGCGCAGGAAACAGGGTACGCTCCTACGAGCAGTACTTC
CASSAGNRVRSYEQYF
>.|TRBV2|TRBD1|TRBJ2-2
TGTGCCAGCCGGATTGAGGGGGCCGGCGGGGAGCTGTTTTTT
CASRIEGAGGELFF
>.|TRBV9|TRBD1|TRBJ2-7
TGTGCCAGCAGCTCACTAGACAGGGTGGGGGAGCAGTACTTC
CASSSLDRVGEQYF
>.|TRBV27|.|TRBJ2-3
TGTGCCAGCAGTTTATTGGGACAAGCACCCAGCAGCACAGATACGCAGTATTTT
CASSLLGQAPSSTDTQYF
>.|TRBV28|.|TRBJ2-7
TGTGCCAGCAGGACGAAAGACAGGCTAGGTTTCTACGAGCAGTACTTC
CASRTKDRLGFYEQYF
>.|TRBV24-1|TRBD2|TRBJ2-3
TGTGCCACCAGTGAGCGGACTAGCGGGAAGCAAGATACGCAGTATTTT
CATSERTSGKQDTQYF
>.|TRBV30|.|TRBJ2-3
TGTGCCTGGAGTGTACGAGGGTCAGATACGCAGTATTTT
CAWSVRGSDTQYF
>.|TRBV5-1|.|TRBJ1-5
TGCGCCAGCAGCCCTAATCCGGGAGTGAATCAGCCCCAGCATTTT
CASSPNPGVNQPQHF
>.|TRBV7-9|.|TRBJ2-1
TGTGCCAGCAGCTCCCTCCAGAAAAATGAGCAGTTCTTC
CASSSLQKNEQFF
>.|TRBV6-9|TRBD1|TRBJ1-5
TGTGCCAATGACAACACAGGGGGAGAAGGGGGGCGCCAGCCCCAGCATTTT
CANDNTGGEGGRQPQHF
>.|TRBV14|.|TRBJ2-3
TGTGCCAGCAGCCTTCAGTTTTCGGGTGGGGATACGCAGTATTTT
CASSLQFSGGDTQYF
>.|TRBV7-3|TRBD2|TRBJ2-7
TGTGCCAGCAGCTTGGGCAGCGGGAGCTCCTACGAGCAGTACTTC
CASSLGSGSSYEQYF
>.|TRBV19|.|TRBJ2-7
TGTGCCAGTAGTATTGACGGGGAAATCTCCTACGAGCAGTACTTC
CASSIDGEISYEQYF
>once|TRBV28|.|TRBJ1-5
TGTGCCAGCACCCCCGGGGGGGCCGGCAATCAGCCCCAGCATTTT
CASTPGGAGNQPQHF
>.|TRBV19|TRBD1|TRBJ1-5
TGTGCCAGTAGTATAGAGTTTAGGGACAGGGGTCAGCCCCAGCATTTT
CASSIEFRDRGQPQHF
>once|TRBV5-1|TRBD1|TRBJ2-1
TGCGCCAGCAGCTTGGTGACAGGGGAAGGAGGCGATGAGCAGTTCTTC
CASSLVTGEGGDEQFF
>.|TRBV27|TRBD1|TRBJ1-2
TGTGCCAGCAGTTCGGGGACAGGGGGCTATGGCTACACCTTC
CASSSGTGGYGYTF
>.|TRBV6-5|TRBD2|TRBJ2-1
TGTGCCAGCAGAGGCCTAGCGGGAGGCCTCAATGAGCAGTTCTTC
CASRGLAGGLNEQFF
>.|TRBV30|.|TRBJ1-2
TGTGCCTGGAGTGATGTAGGGGGCTATGGCTACACCTTC
CAWSDVGGYGYTF
>once|TRBV19|.|TRBJ2-1
TGTGCCAGTAGTATGGTGACGGGTGGTGAGCAGTTCTTC
CASSMVTGGEQFF
>.|TRBV19|.|TRBJ1-4
TGTGCCAGTAGTATAGAGCAAGCGCGGGACTCAACTAATGAAAAACTGTTTTTT
CASSIEQARDSTNEKLFF
>once|TRBV12-5|TRBD1|TRBJ2-2
TGTGCTAGTGACAGGGGGTACACCGGGGAGCTGTTTTTT
CASDRGYTGELFF
>.|TRBV28|.|TRBJ1-5
TGTGCCAGCAGTTTCCCCGGGGTCGACCAGCCCCAGCATTTT
CASSFPGVDQPQHF
>.|TRBV4-2|TRBD1|TRBJ1-1
TGTGCCAGCAGCCAAGGGACAGGTGAAGCTTTCTTT
CASSQGTGEAFF
>.|TRBV10-1|.|TRBJ2-7
TGCGCCAGCAGTGACGTGGACAGTCCCTACGAGCAGTACTTC
CASSDVDSPYEQYF
>few|TRBV12-3/TRBV12-4|TRBD1|TRBJ1-1
TGTGCCAGCAGCCCACAGGGGGACACTGAAGCTTTCTTT
CASSPQGDTEAFF
>.|TRBV3-1/TRBV3-2|TRBD2|TRBJ2-4
TGTGCCAGCAGCCTAGCGGGGGATATGGGAAACATTCAGTACTTC
CASSLAGDMGNIQYF
>.|TRBV18|TRBD1|TRBJ2-1
TGTGCCAGCTCACGGGACAGGGCCTCCTACAATGAGCAGTTCTTC
CASSRDRASYNEQFF
>.|TRBV5-5|.|TRBJ1-6
TGTGCCAGCAGCTTAGGACAGTACTCCTATAATTCACCCCTCCACTTT
CASSLGQYSYNSPLHF
>once|TRBV7-3|TRBD1|TRBJ2-1
TGTGCCAGCAGCCGTGACAGGGGAACCTACAATGAGCAGTTCTTC
CASSRDRGTYNEQFF
>.|TRBV19|TRBD2|TRBJ2-1
TGTGCCAGTAGTATAGCCCCGCCTATAGCGGGAGTTCCTAATGAGCAGTTCTTC
CASSIAPPIAGVPNEQFF
>.|TRBV12-3/TRBV12-4|.|TRBJ2-7
TGTGCCAGCAGTTCCATGCTATCACAGTACTTC
CASSSMLSQYF
>.|TRBV6-6|TRBD1|TRBJ2-7
TGTGCCAGCAGTTATCAATCCCGGGACAGGGAGCAGTACTTC
CASSYQSRDREQYF
>.|TRBV4-1|.|TRBJ2-1
TGCGCCAGCAGCCAACAGGCGCCCACTTACAATGAGCAGTTCTTC
CASSQQAPTYNEQFF
>.|TRBV5-1|.|TRBJ1-4
TGCGCCAGCAGCTGGACAGCAACTAATGAAAAACTGTTTTTT
CASSWTATNEKLFF